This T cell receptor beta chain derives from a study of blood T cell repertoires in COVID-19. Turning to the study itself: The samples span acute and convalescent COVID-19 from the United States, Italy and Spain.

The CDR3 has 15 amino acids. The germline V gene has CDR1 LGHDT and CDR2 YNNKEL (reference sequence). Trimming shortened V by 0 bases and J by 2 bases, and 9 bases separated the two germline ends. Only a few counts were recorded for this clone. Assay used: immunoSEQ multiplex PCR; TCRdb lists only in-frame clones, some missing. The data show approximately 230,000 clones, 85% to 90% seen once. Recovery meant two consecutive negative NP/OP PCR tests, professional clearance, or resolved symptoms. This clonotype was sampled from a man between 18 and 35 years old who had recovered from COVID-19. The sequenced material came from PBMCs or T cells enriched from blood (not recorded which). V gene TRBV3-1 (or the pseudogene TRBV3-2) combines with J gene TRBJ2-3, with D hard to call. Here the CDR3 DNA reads TGTGCCAGCAGCCAAGACCCCTGGCTCACAGATACGCAGTATTTT. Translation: CASSQDPWLTDTQYF.